This TCR beta chain derives from a study of blood T cells in healthy people across ages. Together with a sample-barcoded 5' primer, a J-beta primer mix was included in a second PCR lasting about 7 to 11 cycles. From the 5' RACE reads, TCRdb called clonotypes with MiXCR, one entry per CDR3 protein. The data show 1.5 million to 2 million distinct CDR3 sequences, 28% seen once. The CDR3 has 12 amino acids. CDR1 is SGHRS, CDR2 YFSETQ, per germline. This clonotype has just a few counts. Just one base apart from a much larger clone, this may be a read error. This TCR was recovered from a woman younger than 45 in good health. The V gene is TRBV5-1, the J gene TRBJ2-3; D call uncertain. Sequenced: blood. The CDR3: CACSLDPDTQYF. For the CDR3, the DNA is TGCGCCTGCAGCTTGGATCCAGATACGCAGTATTTT.